This is a list of T cell receptor beta chains from one sample in a study of OX40 agonist ivuxolimab in advanced cancers. Sequencing was performed with immunoSEQ multiplex PCR; in TCRdb, only in-frame clones are kept and a portion is missing. The sample holds about 37,000 clones, about nine tenths seen once. This material consisted of CD4+ or CD8+ T cells sorted from blood, taken in a trial of the OX40 agonist ivuxolimab. The receptor source for this set is an adult with an advanced solid tumor such as melanoma, head and neck, liver or kidney cancer. The CDR3 runs from the conserved cysteine through the conserved F or W. A D gene is named only where the DNA matches it firmly. The size of a clone is reported for some rows only, either as once, few or many, or as a class for expanded clones.

V gene: TRBV13; clone size: -; D gene: -; J gene: TRBJ2-5; CDR3 DNA: TGTGCCAGCAGCTTAGGCCGCAAGCGCCTCCAAGAGACCCAGTACTTC; CDR3 protein: CASSLGRKRLQETQYF
V gene: TRBV6-5; clone size: -; D gene: -; J gene: TRBJ1-1; CDR3 DNA: TGTGCCAGCAGTTACTCCATAGGGGAGTTTGACACTGAAGCTTTCTTT; CDR3 protein: CASSYSIGEFDTEAFF
V gene: TRBV5-6; clone size: -; D gene: -; J gene: TRBJ2-7; CDR3 DNA: TGTGCCAGCAGCTTGGGGTATAATTTTGACGAGCAGTACTTC; CDR3 protein: CASSLGYNFDEQYF
V gene: TRBV6-5; clone size: -; D gene: TRBD1; J gene: TRBJ2-7; CDR3 DNA: TGTGCCAGCAGGACAGGGGGCAGCGAGCAGTACTTC; CDR3 protein: CASRTGGSEQYF
V gene: TRBV7-6; clone size: -; D gene: TRBD2; J gene: TRBJ2-7; CDR3 DNA: TGTGCCAGCAGCTTAGTGGCTAGCGGACCCTACGAGCAGTACTTC; CDR3 protein: CASSLVASGPYEQYF
V gene: TRBV13; clone size: -; D gene: -; J gene: TRBJ1-1; CDR3 DNA: TGTGCCAGCAGCTCCAGGACAGCGAACACTGAAGCTTTCTTT; CDR3 protein: CASSSRTANTEAFF
V gene: TRBV7-2; clone size: -; D gene: TRBD1; J gene: TRBJ1-1; CDR3 DNA: TGTGCCAGCAGCTACCAGTGGGGACAGAAGAGGGGTGAAGCTTTCTTT; CDR3 protein: CASSYQWGQKRGEAFF
V gene: TRBV30; clone size: -; D gene: TRBD2; J gene: TRBJ2-1; CDR3 DNA: TGTGCCTGGAGCGGGACTAGCGGGAGGGTTGAGCAGTTCTTC; CDR3 protein: CAWSGTSGRVEQFF
V gene: TRBV7-6; clone size: -; D gene: -; J gene: TRBJ2-2; CDR3 DNA: TGTGCCAGCAGCGACTTCGTCTCGGGGACCGGGGAGCTGTTTTTT; CDR3 protein: CASSDFVSGTGELFF
V gene: TRBV5-6; clone size: -; D gene: -; J gene: TRBJ1-1; CDR3 DNA: TGTGCCAGCAGCCCCTTTGGCACTGAAGCTTTCTTT; CDR3 protein: CASSPFGTEAFF
V gene: TRBV4-1; clone size: -; D gene: -; J gene: TRBJ2-3; CDR3 DNA: TGCGCCAGCAGCTCGCCCCTGGGCCACCGGCCAGGGGATACGCAGTATTTT; CDR3 protein: CASSSPLGHRPGDTQYF
V gene: TRBV9; clone size: -; D gene: -; J gene: TRBJ2-1; CDR3 DNA: TGTGCCAGCAGCGTAGCTCCGGGCTGGCCGCTCTTC; CDR3 protein: CASSVAPGWPLF
V gene: TRBV9; clone size: once; D gene: TRBD2; J gene: TRBJ2-1; CDR3 DNA: TGTGCCAGCAGCCAAGGCGGGAGGTTCGATGAGCAGTTCTTC; CDR3 protein: CASSQGGRFDEQFF
V gene: TRBV29-1; clone size: -; D gene: -; J gene: TRBJ2-7; CDR3 DNA: TGCAGCGTTGAGCTCTCCTCCTCCTACGAGCAGTACTTC; CDR3 protein: CSVELSSSYEQYF
V gene: TRBV4-1; clone size: once; D gene: -; J gene: TRBJ1-1; CDR3 DNA: TGCGCCAGCAGCCAAGGCGGGACGACCCTGGGTTGGGCTTTCTTT; CDR3 protein: CASSQGGTTLGWAFF
V gene: TRBV10-3; clone size: -; D gene: -; J gene: TRBJ1-2; CDR3 DNA: TGTGCCATCAGAGGGGCCCCCGGCCTAGGCTACACCTTC; CDR3 protein: CAIRGAPGLGYTF
V gene: TRBV7-8; clone size: -; D gene: TRBD2; J gene: TRBJ2-7; CDR3 DNA: TGTGCCAGCAGCTCCCTGATTGGTAGCGGGAGCACCTACGAGCAGTACTTC; CDR3 protein: CASSSLIGSGSTYEQYF
V gene: TRBV9; clone size: -; D gene: -; J gene: TRBJ1-5; CDR3 DNA: TGTGCCAGCAGCTCCGGGGCAGGGGTGAGTCAGCCCCAGCATTTT; CDR3 protein: CASSSGAGVSQPQHF
V gene: TRBV7-9; clone size: few; D gene: -; J gene: TRBJ1-1; CDR3 DNA: TGTGCCAGCAGCTTATTAGGAATGGGGGGAGGAACTGAAGCTTTCTTT; CDR3 protein: CASSLLGMGGGTEAFF
V gene: TRBV10-1; clone size: -; D gene: -; J gene: TRBJ2-4; CDR3 DNA: TGCGCCAGCAGTGACCACGGGGGACTAGCCAAAAACATTCAGTACTTC; CDR3 protein: CASSDHGGLAKNIQYF
V gene: TRBV6-6; clone size: -; D gene: -; J gene: TRBJ1-2; CDR3 DNA: TGTGCCAGCAGTTACCCAGGCTATGGCTACACCTTC; CDR3 protein: CASSYPGYGYTF
V gene: TRBV10-2; clone size: -; D gene: -; J gene: TRBJ1-1; CDR3 DNA: TGCGCCAGCATGTATGGGACTGAAGCTTTCTTT; CDR3 protein: CASMYGTEAFF
V gene: TRBV5-6; clone size: -; D gene: TRBD2; J gene: TRBJ2-7; CDR3 DNA: TGTGCCAGCAGCTTCGGACTAGCGGTGGTCGAGCAGTACTTC; CDR3 protein: CASSFGLAVVEQYF
V gene: TRBV4-3; clone size: -; D gene: TRBD2; J gene: TRBJ2-7; CDR3 DNA: TGCGCCAGCAGCCCTGAGCCCCCTAGCGGGAGTTTGTACGAGCAGTACTTC; CDR3 protein: CASSPEPPSGSLYEQYF
V gene: TRBV9; clone size: -; D gene: -; J gene: TRBJ2-7; CDR3 DNA: TGTGCCAGCAGCCCCACGGACGGGCCCTACGAGCAGTACTTC; CDR3 protein: CASSPTDGPYEQYF
V gene: TRBV10-1; clone size: -; D gene: -; J gene: TRBJ1-1; CDR3 DNA: TGCGCCAGCAGTGAGACTAACACTGAAGCTTTCTTT; CDR3 protein: CASSETNTEAFF
V gene: TRBV4-3; clone size: -; D gene: TRBD2; J gene: TRBJ2-5; CDR3 DNA: TGCGCCAGCAGCCAAGAATGGGCTAGCGGGACTCACCAGTACTTC; CDR3 protein: CASSQEWASGTHQYF
V gene: TRBV14; clone size: -; D gene: -; J gene: TRBJ2-7; CDR3 DNA: TGTGCCAGCAGCCAAGATCAGGGTTGGGGATACGAGCAGTACTTC; CDR3 protein: CASSQDQGWGYEQYF
V gene: TRBV10-3; clone size: -; D gene: TRBD1; J gene: TRBJ2-2; CDR3 DNA: TGTGCCATCAGTGAGTCGGTGGGGACAGGGAACACCGGGGAGCTGTTTTTT; CDR3 protein: CAISESVGTGNTGELFF
V gene: TRBV5-1; clone size: -; D gene: TRBD2; J gene: TRBJ2-1; CDR3 DNA: TGCGCCAGCAGCGGCGAGCTAGCGGGGTACAATGAGCAGTTCTTC; CDR3 protein: CASSGELAGYNEQFF
V gene: TRBV28; clone size: -; D gene: -; J gene: TRBJ1-1; CDR3 DNA: TGTGCCAGCAGCCCCCCTTGGCGGGATGAAGCTTTCTTT; CDR3 protein: CASSPPWRDEAFF
V gene: TRBV6-1; clone size: -; D gene: -; J gene: TRBJ1-2; CDR3 DNA: TGTGCCACAGACCCAACTGACAACCCCGGACGGGGCTACACCTTC; CDR3 protein: CATDPTDNPGRGYTF
V gene: TRBV7-9; clone size: -; D gene: -; J gene: TRBJ2-1; CDR3 DNA: TGTGCCAGCAGCTCAGAAGCCAATGAGCAGTTCTTC; CDR3 protein: CASSSEANEQFF
V gene: TRBV9; clone size: -; D gene: TRBD1; J gene: TRBJ1-4; CDR3 DNA: TGTGCCAGCAGCCCTCGACAGACCCCAGGGGGAAAACTGTTTTTT; CDR3 protein: CASSPRQTPGGKLFF
V gene: TRBV27; clone size: -; D gene: TRBD1; J gene: TRBJ1-5; CDR3 DNA: TGTGCCAGAACCCCGAGACAGGGACCTGGAGGGTTTCAGCCCCAGCATTTT; CDR3 protein: CARTPRQGPGGFQPQHF
V gene: TRBV9; clone size: -; D gene: TRBD2; J gene: TRBJ2-3; CDR3 DNA: TGTGCCAGCAGCAGGTCTAAAATAGCGGGAGCTATAGATACGCAGTATTTT; CDR3 protein: CASSRSKIAGAIDTQYF
V gene: TRBV7-9; clone size: -; D gene: -; J gene: TRBJ2-7; CDR3 DNA: TGTGCCAGCAGCGACCAGGGGCACGAGCAGTACTTC; CDR3 protein: CASSDQGHEQYF
V gene: TRBV15; clone size: -; D gene: TRBD1; J gene: TRBJ2-4; CDR3 DNA: TGTGCCACCAGCGGGGACAGGGGGGACATTCAGTACTTC; CDR3 protein: CATSGDRGDIQYF
V gene: TRBV19; clone size: -; D gene: TRBD1; J gene: TRBJ1-1; CDR3 DNA: TGTGCCAGTAGTTTCGACAGGGAGAGGTATGACACTGAAGCTTTCTTT; CDR3 protein: CASSFDRERYDTEAFF
V gene: TRBV4-3; clone size: once; D gene: -; J gene: TRBJ2-7; CDR3 DNA: TGCGCCAGCAGCCAAGATGCAGTAGGCAGGGGCCACGAGCAGTACTTC; CDR3 protein: CASSQDAVGRGHEQYF
V gene: TRBV6-5; clone size: -; D gene: TRBD2; J gene: TRBJ2-1; CDR3 DNA: TGTGCCAGCAGTTACACTTGGACTAGCGGGAGCTATGAGCAGTTCTTC; CDR3 protein: CASSYTWTSGSYEQFF
V gene: TRBV9; clone size: -; D gene: -; J gene: TRBJ2-3; CDR3 DNA: TGTGCCAGCAGCGAGGACCCTCATACGCAGTATTTT; CDR3 protein: CASSEDPHTQYF
V gene: TRBV13; clone size: -; D gene: -; J gene: TRBJ2-1; CDR3 DNA: TGTGCCAGCAGTTCTCAGTTGGGGGGTGTTGAGCAGTTCTTC; CDR3 protein: CASSSQLGGVEQFF
V gene: TRBV11-1; clone size: -; D gene: -; J gene: TRBJ2-1; CDR3 DNA: TGTGCCAGCAGCTTAGTTTACAATGAGCAGTTCTTC; CDR3 protein: CASSLVYNEQFF
V gene: TRBV13; clone size: -; D gene: TRBD1; J gene: TRBJ2-7; CDR3 DNA: TGTGCCAGCAGCTTAGGCCTGGGACAGGGGAGCTCCTACGAGCAGTACTTC; CDR3 protein: CASSLGLGQGSSYEQYF
V gene: TRBV15; clone size: -; D gene: -; J gene: TRBJ1-1; CDR3 DNA: TGTGCCACCAGCTACAACTTGAACACTGAAGCTTTCTTT; CDR3 protein: CATSYNLNTEAFF
V gene: TRBV2; clone size: -; D gene: TRBD2; J gene: TRBJ2-1; CDR3 DNA: TGTGCCAGCAGGGCCGGGACTAGCGGAAGGATTGAGCAGTTCTTC; CDR3 protein: CASRAGTSGRIEQFF
V gene: TRBV13; clone size: -; D gene: -; J gene: TRBJ1-1; CDR3 DNA: TGTGCCAGCAGCTTCCGAGCCGAAGCTTTCTTT; CDR3 protein: CASSFRAEAFF